The 29 T cell receptor beta chains below all came from one sample that was sequenced in a study of cytomegalovirus exposure and HLA in healthy donors. Vbeta (60) and Jbeta (13) primers were used in the PCR. Method: immunoSEQ multiplex PCR; TCRdb's copy keeps in-frame clones and lacks some. The sample yields over 110,000 clones, 82% seen once. The sample was PBMCs. All receptors derive from a male donor in good health and CMV-seronegative.

The chain couples TRBV29-1 to TRBJ1-2; perhaps TRBD1 as D (6 bases). Germline CDR1 is SQVTM and CDR2 is ANQGSEA. The CDR3 covers 12 residues. The V gene lost 7 bases and the J gene lost 3 bases, with 12 bases spanning the gap. CDR3: CSANRVDYGYTF. The CDR3 DNA sequence: TGCAGCGCGAACAGGGTGGACTATGGCTACACCTTC.

The V call is TRBV27, the J call TRBJ2-7; 12 nucleotides match TRBD2. With V trimmed by 6 bases and J by 3 bases, 9 bases remained unmatched. The CDR3 sequence is 16 residues long. Germline V gene sequence: CDR1 MNHEY, CDR2 SMNVEV (reference sequence). The CDR3 sequence: CASSLDLGLAGYEQYF. Here the CDR3 DNA reads TGTGCCAGCAGCTTGGACCTGGGACTAGCGGGCTACGAGCAGTACTTC.

The V gene is TRBV7-9, the J gene TRBJ2-7; D not certain. Trimming cost V 1 base and J 3 bases, with 10 bases left between them. Germline assignment: CDR1 SEHNR and CDR2 FQNEAQ (reference sequence). The length of the CDR3 is 14 residues. The CDR3 DNA reads as TGTGCCAGCAGCTTAGAACAGATCGGCTACGAGCAGTACTTC. It translates to CASSLEQIGYEQYF. The full variable domain, rest sourced from reference TRBV7-9 and TRBJ2-7, is DTGVSQNPRHKITKRGQNVTFRCDPISEHNRLYWYRQTLGQGPEFLTYFQNEAQLEKSRLLSDRFSAERPKGSFSTLEIQRTEQGDSAMYLCASSLEQIGYEQYFGPGTRLTVT.

The V gene is TRBV27, the J gene TRBJ2-1, with 8 bases lining up with TRBD2. From germline, CDR1 is MNHEY and CDR2 SMNVEV (reference sequence). The ends lost 6 bases at V and 6 bases at J; junction bases unmatched: 4. The CDR3 spans 13 residues. Here the CDR3 DNA reads TGTGCCAGCAGACTAGCGGAACCCAATGAGCAGTTCTTC. Its translation: CASRLAEPNEQFF.

The chain carries TRBV7-6 and TRBJ1-1; 7 nucleotides line up with TRBD1. Germline CDR1 reads SGHVS; CDR2 reads FNYEAQ. The CDR3 runs 16 residues. Losses at the gene ends were 5 bases for V and 1 base for J; bases not matched to a gene: 10. CDR3 nucleotides: TGTGCCAGCAGCCGGACACCGGGACAGTCGAACACTGAAGCTTTCTTT. It encodes CASSRTPGQSNTEAFF.

The chain uses TRBV5-1 and TRBJ2-7; 10 nucleotides agree with TRBD1. The germline gives CDR1 SGHRS, CDR2 YFSETQ. The CDR3 has 19 amino acids. V was clipped by 3 bases and J by 1 base; unmatched bases: 16. CDR3 DNA: TGCGCCAGCAGCTCGACCGGGACAGGGGTGATGACTGGGTCCTACGAGCAGTACTTC. Translating it yields CASSSTGTGVMTGSYEQYF. Full variable domain (outside the CDR3, taken from reference TRBV5-1 and TRBJ2-7): KAGVTQTPRYLIKTRGQQVTLSCSPISGHRSVSWYQQTPGQGLQFLFEYFSETQRNKGNFPGRFSGRQFSNSRSEMNVSTLELGDSALYLCASSSTGTGVMTGSYEQYFGPGTRLTVT.

The rearrangement uses TRBV11-2 and TRBJ1-3; 8 nucleotides line up with TRBD1. Germline CDR1 and CDR2: SGHAT and FQNNGV. The junction had 7 bases not matched to a gene; V was cut back by 6 bases and J by 6 bases. The CDR3 is made up of 14 amino acids. The CDR3 sequence: CASSWTGRENTIYF. For the CDR3, the DNA is TGTGCCAGCAGTTGGACAGGGCGGGAAAACACCATATATTTT.

This clone was picked up a small number of times. The chain couples TRBV7-9 to TRBJ2-7; 9 bases are a match to TRBD2. This CDR3 contains 16 residues. The J segment lost 3 bases and the V segment lost 3 bases, leaving 9 bases of the junction unmatched. In germline, CDR1 is SEHNR, CDR2 FQNEAQ (reference sequence). As DNA, the CDR3 is TGTGCCAGCAGCTTCCAGGGTAGCGGGAGTGGCTACGAGCAGTACTTC. It encodes CASSFQGSGSGYEQYF. The full variable domain, in which reference TRBV7-9 and TRBJ2-7 provide the parts outside the CDR3, is DTGVSQNPRHKITKRGQNVTFRCDPISEHNRLYWYRQTLGQGPEFLTYFQNEAQLEKSRLLSDRFSAERPKGSFSTLEIQRTEQGDSAMYLCASSFQGSGSGYEQYFGPGTRLTVT.

V usage is TRBV11-2 and J usage is TRBJ1-1; D may be TRBD1 (5 bases). The CDR3 extends over 13 amino acids. Trimming removed 6 bases at V and 3 bases at J, with 11 bases between. CDR1 is SGHAT, CDR2 FQNNGV, per germline. Here the CDR3 reads CASSPGGDTEAFF. In DNA form, the CDR3 reads TGTGCCAGCAGTCCGGGGGGGGACACTGAAGCTTTCTTT.

V is TRBV11-2 and J is TRBJ2-7, with a tentative D call TRBD2 (6 bases). V lost 4 bases to trimming and J lost 5 bases, with 15 bases between them. Germline CDR1 and CDR2: SGHAT and FQNNGV. The CDR3 totals 14 residues. CDR3 bases: TGTGCCAGCAGCTCGGACTACCACCTAGACGAGCAGTACTTC. It specifies CASSSDYHLDEQYF. The full variable domain, rest sourced from reference TRBV11-2 and TRBJ2-7, is EAGVAQSPRYKIIEKRQSVAFWCNPISGHATLYWYQQILGQGPKLLIQFQNNGVVDDSQLPKDRFSAERLKGVDSTLKIQPAKLEDSAVYLCASSSDYHLDEQYFGPGTRLTVT.

V is TRBV11-3 and J is TRBJ2-1; 9 positions agree with TRBD1. Germline CDR1 is SGHNT and CDR2 is YENEEA. This CDR3 is 12 amino acids long. Trimming removed 9 bases from V and 5 bases from J; junction bases left unmatched: 2. In DNA, the CDR3 is TGTGCCAGGAGGGACAGGGACAATGAGCAGTTCTTC. Amino acids: CARRDRDNEQFF.

The gene calls are TRBV7-9 and TRBJ1-2; D not certain. Deletions cut 2 bases from V and 2 bases from J, with 6 bases between. This CDR3 contains 13 residues. CDR1 and CDR2 from the germline V gene are SEHNR and FQNEAQ (reference sequence). The CDR3 sequence: CASSLRENYGYTF. DNA of the CDR3: TGTGCCAGCAGCTTACGGGAAAACTATGGCTACACCTTC. Filled out from reference TRBV7-9 and TRBJ1-2, the complete variable domain reads DTGVSQNPRHKITKRGQNVTFRCDPISEHNRLYWYRQTLGQGPEFLTYFQNEAQLEKSRLLSDRFSAERPKGSFSTLEIQRTEQGDSAMYLCASSLRENYGYTFGSGTRLTVV.

The V gene is TRBV7-2, the J gene TRBJ2-1; 8 bases agree with TRBD2. Germline CDR1 reads SGHTA; CDR2 reads FQGNSA. The CDR3 sequence is 17 residues long. Trimming took 2 bases from V and 2 from J; bases not matched to a gene: 8. CDR3 sequence reads: CASSLKSGSVAYNEQFF. As DNA, the CDR3 is TGTGCCAGCAGCTTAAAAAGCGGGAGTGTCGCCTACAATGAGCAGTTCTTC. Full variable domain (remainder filled in from reference TRBV7-2 and TRBJ2-1): GAGVSQSPSNKVTEKGKDVELRCDPISGHTALYWYRQSLGQGLEFLIYFQGNSAPDKSGLPSDRFSAERTGGSVSTLTIQRTQQEDSAVYLCASSLKSGSVAYNEQFFGPGTRLTVL.

The V call is TRBV27, the J call TRBJ2-2, with D possibly matching TRBD2 (5 bases). This CDR3 spans 15 amino acids. V was clipped by 3 bases and J by 4 bases, with 12 bases between them. Germline V CDR1 and CDR2: MNHEY, SMNVEV (reference sequence). CDR3 nucleotides: TGTGCCAGCAGTTTCCGAGGGCTGGGCACCGGGGAGCTGTTTTTT. This translates into CASSFRGLGTGELFF.

This clone occurred once. The rearrangement joins TRBV29-1 to TRBJ2-5; D is unresolved. Germline CDR1 reads SQVTM; CDR2 reads ANQGSEA. The CDR3 is made up of 10 amino acids. Trimming stripped 4 bases from V and 3 bases from J, with 3 bases between. CDR3 DNA sequence: TGCAGCGTTGCCGAAGAGACCCAGTACTTC. As protein: CSVAEETQYF.

As regards this clone: The same CDR3 can be traced to other DNA sequences in this sample. The chain links TRBV15 to TRBJ1-2; D is unclear. Germline V gene lookup returns CDR1 LNHNV and CDR2 YYDKDF (reference sequence). V was cut by 0 bases and J by 6 bases, with 8 bases left in between. CDR3 size: 13 residues. The CDR3, as DNA: TGTGCCACCAGCAGAGATCTAGCGGATGGCTACACCTTC. Its protein is CATSRDLADGYTF.

The chain links TRBV5-6 to TRBJ1-5; 8 bases align to TRBD1. The germline V gene encodes CDR1 SGHDT and CDR2 YYEEEE. The V segment lost 3 bases and the J segment 3 bases; nucleotides outside the gene matches: 11. This CDR3 comprises 17 residues. CDR3: CASSSQTGDGYNQPQHF. In DNA, the CDR3 is TGTGCCAGCAGCTCCCAGACAGGGGACGGATACAATCAGCCCCAGCATTTT.

The rearrangement joins TRBV5-1 to TRBJ2-7; a possible D gene is TRBD2 (6 bases). Per germline, CDR1 SGHRS and CDR2 YFSETQ. The CDR3 runs to 14 residues. V lost 4 bases and J 1 base, leaving 12 bases between the germline ends. The CDR3 loop is CASSKGLLSYEQYF. The CDR3 bases are TGCGCCAGCAGCAAGGGACTGCTATCCTACGAGCAGTACTTC.

This chain joins TRBV7-9 and TRBJ2-5; D is unresolved. The germline V gene has CDR1 SEHNR and CDR2 FQNEAQ (reference sequence). Between the trimmed V and J ends, which lost 7 bases and 2 bases, there was a span of 8 bases. This CDR3 has 12 residues. CDR3 in amino acids: CASKTYQETQYF. CDR3 nucleotides: TGTGCCAGCAAGACTTATCAAGAGACCCAGTACTTC.

The chain joins TRBV30 to TRBJ1-1; D gene uncertain. CDR1 and CDR2 (germline): GTSNPN, SVGIG (reference sequence). This CDR3 comprises 11 residues. The V and J ends lost 3 bases and 7 bases respectively, with 9 bases between them. The CDR3 DNA sequence: TGTGCCTGGAGCGAAGCTCTTGAAGCTTTCTTT. Encoded protein: CAWSEALEAFF.

V and J are TRBV21-1 and TRBJ2-7; TRBD2 is the table's D call and was not checked against the DNA. TRBV21-1 is a pseudogene. The length of the CDR3 is 14 residues. The CDR3 region is CASIGLAGTYEQYF. The DNA of the CDR3 is TGTGCCAGCATCGGACTAGCGGGAACTTACGAGCAGTACTTC.

V is TRBV5-4 and J is TRBJ2-2, with TRBD2 matching 8 bases. This CDR3 is 16 amino acids long. Germline V CDR1 and CDR2: SGHNT, YYREEE (reference sequence). V lost 4 bases, J lost 5 bases, and 10 bases stayed unmatched. The DNA for the CDR3 is TGTGCCAGCAGCATAACCGGGACTAGATTAACCGGGGAGCTGTTTTTT. It specifies CASSITGTRLTGELFF. The full variable domain, its missing parts supplied by reference TRBV5-4 and TRBJ2-2, is ETGVTQSPTHLIKTRGQQVTLRCSSQSGHNTVSWYQQALGQGPQFIFQYYREEENGRGNFPPRFSGLQFPNYSSELNVNALELDDSALYLCASSITGTRLTGELFFGEGSRLTVL.

V usage is TRBV27 and J usage is TRBJ2-1, with a weak D call TRBD1 (5 bases). This CDR3 is built from 14 residues. Germline V gene data show CDR1 as MNHEY and CDR2 as SMNVEV (reference sequence). Between the trimmed V and J ends, which lost 6 bases and 4 bases, there was a span of 13 bases. CDR3 in DNA: TGTGCCAGCAGCCGACAGCTCAAATACAATGAGCAGTTCTTC. As protein: CASSRQLKYNEQFF.

This clone was observed a single time. The chain combines TRBV4-3 with TRBJ2-3, with TRBD2 as a possible D gene (5 bases). V was clipped by 3 bases and J by 0 bases, with 10 bases between them. The length of the CDR3 is 15 residues. Germline V gene lookup returns CDR1 LGHNA and CDR2 YSLEER. In nucleotides, the CDR3 is TGCGCCAGCAGCCACTTGACGGGAAGCACAGATACGCAGTATTTT. Protein product: CASSHLTGSTDTQYF.

The chain recombines TRBV2 with TRBJ2-7; TRBD2 agrees at 7 bases. V lost 6 bases and J lost 0; bases outside the gene matches: 8. This CDR3 has 15 amino acids. The germline V gene encodes CDR1 SNHLY and CDR2 FYNNEI. In DNA, the CDR3 is TGTGCCAGCAGGTACAACCGGGACTACTCCTACGAGCAGTACTTC. This codes for CASRYNRDYSYEQYF.

The chain recombines TRBV9 with TRBJ2-7; 7 positions agree with TRBD2. The CDR3 loop spans 14 amino acids. Germline lookup yields CDR1 SGDLS and CDR2 YYNGEE. The V segment lost 6 bases and the J segment 4 bases; nucleotides outside the gene matches: 10. CDR3 in DNA: TGTGCCAGCACCTGGGGGGAGGGCCCGTACGAGCAGTACTTC. Translated, it gives CASTWGEGPYEQYF.

The V call is TRBV5-6, the J call TRBJ2-7, with D unresolved. The CDR3 loop spans 16 amino acids. V was pared by 4 bases and J by 0 bases, with 17 bases between. Germline V gives CDR1 SGHDT, CDR2 YYEEEE. CDR3 protein: CASSRPSGPISYEQYF. The CDR3 DNA is TGTGCCAGCAGCCGCCCGTCGGGTCCGATCTCCTACGAGCAGTACTTC.

The chain has TRBV5-1 and TRBJ2-1, with 11 positions matching TRBD2. V was clipped by 0 bases and J by 6 bases; unmatched bases: 14. The CDR3 sequence is 19 residues long. The germline gives CDR1 SGHRS, CDR2 YFSETQ. This chain's CDR3 is CASSLATSGRPGRVNEQFF. The DNA of the CDR3 is TGCGCCAGCAGCTTGGCAACTAGCGGGAGACCCGGGAGGGTCAATGAGCAGTTCTTC. Full variable domain (rest looked up from reference TRBV5-1 and TRBJ2-1): KAGVTQTPRYLIKTRGQQVTLSCSPISGHRSVSWYQQTPGQGLQFLFEYFSETQRNKGNFPGRFSGRQFSNSRSEMNVSTLELGDSALYLCASSLATSGRPGRVNEQFFGPGTRLTVL.

The gene calls are TRBV7-9 and TRBJ2-1; a possible D gene is TRBD2 (6 bases). V was pared by 6 bases and J by 4 bases, with 19 bases between. Germline V gives CDR1 SEHNR, CDR2 FQNEAQ (reference sequence). The CDR3 extends over 16 amino acids. CDR3: CASRRPGLSEYNEQFF. The DNA for the CDR3 is TGTGCCAGCAGGAGACCGGGACTTAGCGAGTACAATGAGCAGTTCTTC.